These T cell receptor beta chains were read from a single sample in a study of blood T cell repertoires in COVID-19. Sequencing was performed with immunoSEQ multiplex PCR; in TCRdb, only in-frame clones are kept and a portion is missing. The sample shows about 83,000 clones, about four fifths of them seen only once. Sequencing input: peripheral blood. These receptors originate from an elderly woman with active or convalescent COVID-19. Each CDR3 is given with its conserved first and last residue. The order of the fields is V gene, clone size, CDR3 length, CDR3 protein. Clone size is not always given. Where it is, it says once, few, many or a class for expanded clones.

TRBV4-1 many 13 CASNRGGGTEAFF
TRBV6-1 NA 16 CASSETPGQGAGGYTF
TRBV10-3 NA 15 CAIRAGGPLTDTQYF
TRBV28 NA 11 CASSRVDGYTF
TRBV30 NA 15 CAHALSGGGYNEQFF
TRBV7-2 NA 14 CASGLAGDLNTQYF
TRBV5-1 NA 15 CASSLYRGRTDTQYF
TRBV30 once 12 CACTVTGNTIYF
TRBV6-5 NA 16 CASSSRSGTGNTEAFF
TRBV29-1 few 13 CSVDRINTGELFF
TRBV29-1 NA 14 CSELDRSRTDTQYF
TRBV7-2 few 14 CASSPRRSTDTQYF
TRBV7-9 NA 15 CASRGDRGKNYGYTF
TRBV28 NA 17 CASSLISRIHLYDEQYF
TRBV6-2/TRBV6-3 NA 15 CASSYSRTVYYEQYF
TRBV29-1 NA 13 CSVEMAYYNEQFF
TRBV3-1/TRBV3-2 NA 16 CASSQEILENTGELFF
TRBV3-1/TRBV3-2 NA 17 CASSQVMGLGGEGTQYF
TRBV12-5 NA 14 CASGSGLDGNTIYF
TRBV19 NA 14 CASSYRGGRTEAFF
TRBV4-3 many 14 CASSQGQGSSPLHF
TRBV27 once 13 CASSIGQYYEQYF
TRBV7-8 NA 14 CASSFLDRLYGYTF
TRBV27 NA 14 CASSPRTANYGYTF
TRBV5-1 NA 14 CASSLATADEKLFF
TRBV20-1 NA 12 CSASTVNYGYTF
TRBV5-4 NA 16 CASSPGAPSPGDEQYF
TRBV9 NA 12 CASSVAQGEQFF
TRBV7-2 few 15 CASTLTGTFTGELFF
TRBV7-2 once 15 CASSFRQTLNTEAFF
TRBV6-5 NA 13 CASQAGLQETQYF
TRBV5-6 NA 14 CASSSRGRTGELFF
TRBV29-1 once 15 CSVEDVSRKNTEAFF
TRBV6-5 NA 13 CASKTGTEGGYTF
TRBV5-4 NA 14 CASSFKDSYNEQFF
TRBV4-3 NA 16 CASSRVLAASRDEQFF
TRBV6-6 NA 12 CASSYSSEKLFF
TRBV24-1 NA 12 CATADTNYGYTF
TRBV27 few 18 CASSLGFSSGGYQETQYF
TRBV2 few 15 CASSASQGFYNEQFF
TRBV25-1 NA 15 CASSEAGARVYEQYF
TRBV6-2/TRBV6-3 few 16 CASSYSPLGGIYGYTF
TRBV18 NA 14 CASSPGAINQPQHF
TRBV5-4 NA 15 CASSTGGGSFNEQYF
TRBV5-4 few 14 CASSVPGNQETQYF
TRBV19 many 13 CASNDRQYQPQHF
TRBV5-6 NA 14 CASSFGGSNYGYTF
TRBV27 NA 17 CASSLYPPGTGGNTIYF
TRBV21-1 once 13 CASSKARDGELFF
TRBV24-1 NA 12 CATSRGTGELFF
TRBV28 NA 15 CASSRGGSSYNEQFF
TRBV12-3/TRBV12-4 once 12 CASSFSGGPQHF
TRBV28 NA 14 CASNNAGWDSPLHF
TRBV7-3 NA 16 CASSTVGTGNTGELFF
TRBV11-2 NA 15 CASSLVGGFQETQYF
TRBV7-3 NA 14 CASSKAGAQETQYF
TRBV7-9 NA 15 CASSSSGAPGNEQFF